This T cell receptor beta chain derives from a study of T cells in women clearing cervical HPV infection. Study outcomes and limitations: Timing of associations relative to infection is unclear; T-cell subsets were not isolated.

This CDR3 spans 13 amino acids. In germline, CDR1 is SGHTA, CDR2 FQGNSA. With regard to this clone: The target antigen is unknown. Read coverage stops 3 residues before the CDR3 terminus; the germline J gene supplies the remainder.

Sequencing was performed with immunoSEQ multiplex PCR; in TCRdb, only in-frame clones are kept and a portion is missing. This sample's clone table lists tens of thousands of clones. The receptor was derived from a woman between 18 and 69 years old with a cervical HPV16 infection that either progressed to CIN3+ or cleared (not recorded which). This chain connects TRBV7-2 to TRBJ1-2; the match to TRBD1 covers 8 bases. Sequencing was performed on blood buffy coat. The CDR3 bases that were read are TGTGCCAGCAGCCTCGGGGACAGGTACGAC. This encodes CASSLGDRYD. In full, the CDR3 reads CASSLGDRYDYTF. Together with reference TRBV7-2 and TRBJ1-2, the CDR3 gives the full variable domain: GAGVSQSPSNKVTEKGKDVELRCDPISGHTALYWYRQSLGQGLEFLIYFQGNSAPDKSGLPSDRFSAERTGGSVSTLTIQRTQQEDSAVYLCASSLGDRYDYTFGSGTRLTVV.